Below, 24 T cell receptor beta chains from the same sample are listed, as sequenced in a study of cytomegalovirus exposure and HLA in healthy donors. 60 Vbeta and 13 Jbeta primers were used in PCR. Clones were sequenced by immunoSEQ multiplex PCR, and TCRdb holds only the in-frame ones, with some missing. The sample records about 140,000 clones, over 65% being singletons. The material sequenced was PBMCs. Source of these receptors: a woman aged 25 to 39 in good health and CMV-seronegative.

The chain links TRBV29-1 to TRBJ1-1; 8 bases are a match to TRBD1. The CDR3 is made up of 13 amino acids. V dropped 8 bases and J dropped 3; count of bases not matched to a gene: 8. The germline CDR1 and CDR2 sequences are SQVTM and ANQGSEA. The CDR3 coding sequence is TGCAGCTTTAAGGACAGGGTAGACACTGAAGCTTTCTTT. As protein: CSFKDRVDTEAFF. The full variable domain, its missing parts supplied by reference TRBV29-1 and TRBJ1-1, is SAVISQKPSRDICQRGTSLTIQCQVDSQVTMMFWYRQQPGQSLTLIATANQGSEATYESGFVIDKFPISRPNLTFSTLTVSNMSPEDSSIYLCSFKDRVDTEAFFGQGTRLTVV.

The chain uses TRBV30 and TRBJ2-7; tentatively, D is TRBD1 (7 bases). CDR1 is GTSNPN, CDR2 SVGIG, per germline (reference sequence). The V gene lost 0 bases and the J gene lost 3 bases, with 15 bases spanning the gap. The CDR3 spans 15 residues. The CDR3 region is CAWSVDGQGGYEQYF. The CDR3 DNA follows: TGTGCCTGGAGTGTAGACGGGCAGGGGGGCTACGAGCAGTACTTC.

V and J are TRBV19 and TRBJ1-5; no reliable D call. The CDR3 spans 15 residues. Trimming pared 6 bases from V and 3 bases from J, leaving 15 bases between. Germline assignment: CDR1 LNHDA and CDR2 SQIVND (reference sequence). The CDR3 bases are TGTGCCAGTAGCCACCCTCGGGGATCCAATCAGCCCCAGCATTTT. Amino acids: CASSHPRGSNQPQHF.

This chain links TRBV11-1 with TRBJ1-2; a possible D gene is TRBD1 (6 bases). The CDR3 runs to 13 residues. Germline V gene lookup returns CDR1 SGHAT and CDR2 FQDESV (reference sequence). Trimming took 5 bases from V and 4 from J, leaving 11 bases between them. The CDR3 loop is CASSVGQLYGYTF. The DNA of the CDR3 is TGTGCCAGCAGCGTGGGACAACTCTATGGCTACACCTTC.

CDR3 loop: CASSPPGGVSNQPQHF. The CDR3 bases are TGTGCCAGCAGTCCCCCCGGGGGGGTTAGCAATCAGCCCCAGCATTTT. The chain is built from TRBV28 and TRBJ1-5; possibly TRBD1 for D (5 bases). V lost 5 bases to trimming and J lost 0 bases, with 14 bases between them. Germline assignment: CDR1 MDHEN and CDR2 SYDVKM. This CDR3 has 16 residues.

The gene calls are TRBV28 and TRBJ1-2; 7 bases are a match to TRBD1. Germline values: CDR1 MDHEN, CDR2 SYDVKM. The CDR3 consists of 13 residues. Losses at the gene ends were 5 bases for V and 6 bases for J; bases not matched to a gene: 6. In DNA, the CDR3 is TGTGCCAGCAGTCCCGGGACAGAAGATGGCTACACCTTC. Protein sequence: CASSPGTEDGYTF.

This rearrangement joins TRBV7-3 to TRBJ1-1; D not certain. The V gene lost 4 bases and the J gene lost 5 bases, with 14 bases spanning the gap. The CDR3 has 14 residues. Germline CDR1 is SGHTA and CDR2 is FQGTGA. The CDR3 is CASSSSGFGTEAFF. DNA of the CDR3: TGTGCCAGCAGCTCCTCGGGGTTCGGGACTGAAGCTTTCTTT.

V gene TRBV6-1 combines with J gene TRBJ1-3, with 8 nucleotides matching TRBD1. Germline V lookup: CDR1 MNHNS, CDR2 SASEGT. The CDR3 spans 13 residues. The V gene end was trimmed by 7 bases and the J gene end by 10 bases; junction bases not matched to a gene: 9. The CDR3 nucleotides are TGTGCCAGCACACCGGACAGGGACGGGACCATATATTTT. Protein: CASTPDRDGTIYF.

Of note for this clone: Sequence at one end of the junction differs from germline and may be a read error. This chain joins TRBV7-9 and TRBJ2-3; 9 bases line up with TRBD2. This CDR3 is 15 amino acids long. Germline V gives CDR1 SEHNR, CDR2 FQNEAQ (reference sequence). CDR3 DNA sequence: TGTTCCAGCAGCTCCCCGGGCAGCGGGGGGGATACGCAGTATTTT. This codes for CSSSSPGSGGDTQYF.

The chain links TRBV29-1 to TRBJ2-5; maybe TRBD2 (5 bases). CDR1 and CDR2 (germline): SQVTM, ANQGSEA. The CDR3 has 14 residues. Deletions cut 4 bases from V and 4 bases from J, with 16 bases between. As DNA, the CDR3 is TGCAGCGTTGTGGGCGGGCTAGTCGGAGAGACCCAGTACTTC. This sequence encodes CSVVGGLVGETQYF.

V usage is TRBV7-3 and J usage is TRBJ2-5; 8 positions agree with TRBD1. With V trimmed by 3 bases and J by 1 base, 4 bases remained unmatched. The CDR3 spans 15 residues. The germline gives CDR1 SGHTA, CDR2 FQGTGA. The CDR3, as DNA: TGTGCCAGCAGCTTCCGACAGGGGCCCCAAGAGACCCAGTACTTC. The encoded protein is CASSFRQGPQETQYF.

The CDR3 region has the DNA TGTGCCAGCAGCTTAGACCCCGACGGGAACCGCTACACCTTC. Amino acid sequence: CASSLDPDGNRYTF. The chain uses TRBV7-9 and TRBJ1-2; D unclear. CDR3 size: 14 residues. Per the germline V gene, CDR1 is SEHNR and CDR2 is FQNEAQ (reference sequence). The V end was cut by 1 base, the J end by 9 bases, with 15 bases between.

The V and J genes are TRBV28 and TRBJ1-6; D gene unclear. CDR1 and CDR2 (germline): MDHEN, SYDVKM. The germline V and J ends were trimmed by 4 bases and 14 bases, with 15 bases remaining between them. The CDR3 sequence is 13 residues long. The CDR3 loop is CASSSPQVGTLHF. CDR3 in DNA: TGTGCCAGCAGTTCGCCGCAGGTGGGCACCCTCCACTTT.

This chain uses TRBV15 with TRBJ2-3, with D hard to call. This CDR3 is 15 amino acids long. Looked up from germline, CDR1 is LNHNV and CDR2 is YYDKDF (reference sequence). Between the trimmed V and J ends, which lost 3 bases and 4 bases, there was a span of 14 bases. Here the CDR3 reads CATSRGQVRADTQYF. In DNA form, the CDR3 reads TGTGCCACCAGCAGGGGCCAAGTTCGAGCAGATACGCAGTATTTT.

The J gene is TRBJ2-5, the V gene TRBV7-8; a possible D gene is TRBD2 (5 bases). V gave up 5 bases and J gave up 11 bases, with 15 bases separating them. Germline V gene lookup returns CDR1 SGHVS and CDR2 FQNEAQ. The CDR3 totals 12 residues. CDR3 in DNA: TGTGCCAGCAGCGAGGGCCACTCCGGGCAGTACTTC. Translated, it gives CASSEGHSGQYF.

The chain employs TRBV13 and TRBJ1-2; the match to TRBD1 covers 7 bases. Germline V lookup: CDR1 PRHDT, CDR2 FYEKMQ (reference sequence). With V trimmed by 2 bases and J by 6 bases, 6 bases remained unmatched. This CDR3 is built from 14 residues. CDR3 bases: TGTGCCAGCAGCTTATATAGGGACAGCCATGGCTACACCTTC. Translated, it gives CASSLYRDSHGYTF. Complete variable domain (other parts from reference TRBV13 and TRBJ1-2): AAGVIQSPRHLIKEKRETATLKCYPIPRHDTVYWYQQGPGQDPQFLISFYEKMQSDKGSIPDRFSAQQFSDYHSELNMSSLELGDSALYFCASSLYRDSHGYTFGSGTRLTVV.

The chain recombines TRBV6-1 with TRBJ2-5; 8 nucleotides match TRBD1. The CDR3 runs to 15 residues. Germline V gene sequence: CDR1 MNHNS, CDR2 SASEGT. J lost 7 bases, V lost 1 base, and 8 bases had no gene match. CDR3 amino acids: CASSEGTGWLGTQYF. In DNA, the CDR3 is TGTGCCAGCAGTGAAGGGACAGGGTGGCTCGGGACCCAGTACTTC.

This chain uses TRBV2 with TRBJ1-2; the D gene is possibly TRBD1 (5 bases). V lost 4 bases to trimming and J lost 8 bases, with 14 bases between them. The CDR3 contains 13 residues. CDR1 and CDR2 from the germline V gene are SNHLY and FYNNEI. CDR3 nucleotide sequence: TGTGCCAGCAGTGTGCGGCAGGGTCAGGGCTACACCTTC. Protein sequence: CASSVRQGQGYTF.

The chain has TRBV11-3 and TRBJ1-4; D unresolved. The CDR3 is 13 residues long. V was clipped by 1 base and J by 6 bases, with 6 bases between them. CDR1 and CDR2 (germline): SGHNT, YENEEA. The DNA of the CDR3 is TGTGCCAGCAGCTTAGGCCCGGATGAAAAACTGTTTTTT. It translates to CASSLGPDEKLFF.

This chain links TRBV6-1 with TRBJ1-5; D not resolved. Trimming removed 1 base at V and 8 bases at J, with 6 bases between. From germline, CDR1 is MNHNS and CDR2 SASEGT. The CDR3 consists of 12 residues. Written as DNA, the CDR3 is TGTGCCAGCAGTGAAGGCGGAGAGCCCCAGCATTTT. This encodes CASSEGGEPQHF.

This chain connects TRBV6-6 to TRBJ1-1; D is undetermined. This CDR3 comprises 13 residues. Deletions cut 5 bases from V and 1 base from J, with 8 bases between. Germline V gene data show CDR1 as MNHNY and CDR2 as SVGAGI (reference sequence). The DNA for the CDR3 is TGTGCCAGCAGTATGGACTGGAACACTGAAGCTTTCTTT. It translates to CASSMDWNTEAFF.

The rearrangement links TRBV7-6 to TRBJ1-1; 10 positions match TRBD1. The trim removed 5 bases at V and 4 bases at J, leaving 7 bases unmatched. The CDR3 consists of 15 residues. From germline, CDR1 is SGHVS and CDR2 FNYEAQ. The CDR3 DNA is TGTGCCAGCAGCGCCAGACAGGGGGCAAGCACTGAAGCTTTCTTT. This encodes CASSARQGASTEAFF.

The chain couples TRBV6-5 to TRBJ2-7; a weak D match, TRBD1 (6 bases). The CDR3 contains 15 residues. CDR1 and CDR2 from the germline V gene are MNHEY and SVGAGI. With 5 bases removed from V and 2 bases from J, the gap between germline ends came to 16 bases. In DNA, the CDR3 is TGTGCCAGCAGTATCAACAGGGAGCTGGCCTACGAGCAGTACTTC. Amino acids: CASSINRELAYEQYF.

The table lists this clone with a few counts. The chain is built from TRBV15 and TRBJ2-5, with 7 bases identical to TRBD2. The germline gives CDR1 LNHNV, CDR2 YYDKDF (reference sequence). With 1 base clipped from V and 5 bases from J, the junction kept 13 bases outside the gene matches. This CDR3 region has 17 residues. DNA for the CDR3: TGTGCCACCAGCAGAGGAGAGGCAAGCGGGATGAGGGAGACCCAGTACTTC. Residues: CATSRGEASGMRETQYF.